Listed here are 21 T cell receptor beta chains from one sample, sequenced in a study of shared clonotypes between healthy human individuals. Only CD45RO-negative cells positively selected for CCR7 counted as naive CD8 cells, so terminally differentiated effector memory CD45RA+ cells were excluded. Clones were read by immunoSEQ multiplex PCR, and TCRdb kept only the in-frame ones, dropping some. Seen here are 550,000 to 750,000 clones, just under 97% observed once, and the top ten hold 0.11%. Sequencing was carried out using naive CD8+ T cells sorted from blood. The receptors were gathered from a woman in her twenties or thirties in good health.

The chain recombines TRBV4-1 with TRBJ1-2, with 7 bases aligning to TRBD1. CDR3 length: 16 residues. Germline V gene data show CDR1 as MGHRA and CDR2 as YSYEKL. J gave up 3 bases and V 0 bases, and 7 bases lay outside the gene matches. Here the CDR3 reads CASSQDEGAGYYGYTF. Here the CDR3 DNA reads TGCGCCAGCAGCCAAGATGAGGGGGCCGGGTACTATGGCTACACCTTC.

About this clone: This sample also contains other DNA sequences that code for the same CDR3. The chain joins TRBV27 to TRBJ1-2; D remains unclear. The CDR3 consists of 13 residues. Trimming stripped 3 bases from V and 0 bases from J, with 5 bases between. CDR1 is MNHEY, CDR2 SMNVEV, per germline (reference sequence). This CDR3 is CASSFGANYGYTF. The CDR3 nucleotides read TGTGCCAGCAGTTTTGGGGCTAACTATGGCTACACCTTC.

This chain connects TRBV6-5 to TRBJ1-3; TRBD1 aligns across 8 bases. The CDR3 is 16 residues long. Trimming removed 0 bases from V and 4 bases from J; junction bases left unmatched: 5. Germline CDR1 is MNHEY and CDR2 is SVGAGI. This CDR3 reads CASSYSKTGGGNTIYF. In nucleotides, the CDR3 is TGTGCCAGCAGTTACTCGAAAACAGGGGGGGGAAACACCATATATTTT.

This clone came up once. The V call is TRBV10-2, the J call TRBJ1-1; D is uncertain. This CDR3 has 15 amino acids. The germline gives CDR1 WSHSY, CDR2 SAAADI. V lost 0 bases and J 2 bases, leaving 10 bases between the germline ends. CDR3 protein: CASSESGSVNTEAFF. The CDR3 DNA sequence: TGCGCCAGCAGTGAGTCCGGCTCAGTTAACACTGAAGCTTTCTTT.

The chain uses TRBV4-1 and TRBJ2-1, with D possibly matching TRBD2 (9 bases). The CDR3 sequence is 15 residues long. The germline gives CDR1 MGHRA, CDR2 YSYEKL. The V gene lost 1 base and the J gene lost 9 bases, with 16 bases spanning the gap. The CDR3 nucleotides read TGCGCCAGCAGCCAAGTGGCTAGCGGGACAGGTGAGCAGTTCTTC. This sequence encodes CASSQVASGTGEQFF.

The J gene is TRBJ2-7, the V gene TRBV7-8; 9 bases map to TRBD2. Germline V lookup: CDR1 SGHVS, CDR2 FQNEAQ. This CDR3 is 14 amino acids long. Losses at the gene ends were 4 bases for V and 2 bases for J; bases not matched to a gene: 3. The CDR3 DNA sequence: TGTGCCAGCAGCTGGGGACTAGCCACCTACGAGCAGTACTTC. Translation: CASSWGLATYEQYF. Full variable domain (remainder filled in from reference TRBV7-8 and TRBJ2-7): GAGVSQSPRYKVAKRGQDVALRCDPISGHVSLFWYQQALGQGPEFLTYFQNEAQLDKSGLPSDRFFAERPEGSVSTLKIQRTQQEDSAVYLCASSWGLATYEQYFGPGTRLTVT.

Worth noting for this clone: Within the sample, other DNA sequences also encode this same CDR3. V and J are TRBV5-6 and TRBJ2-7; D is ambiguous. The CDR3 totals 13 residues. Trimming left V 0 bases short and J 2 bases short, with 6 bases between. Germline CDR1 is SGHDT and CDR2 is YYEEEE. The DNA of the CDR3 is TGTGCCAGCAGCTTGGGGTCGGCCTACGAGCAGTACTTC. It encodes CASSLGSAYEQYF.

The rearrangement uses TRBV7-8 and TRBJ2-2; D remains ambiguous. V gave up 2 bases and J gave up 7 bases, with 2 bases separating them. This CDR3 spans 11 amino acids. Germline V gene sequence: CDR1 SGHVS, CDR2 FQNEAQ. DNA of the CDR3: TGTGCCAGCAGCTTACTCGGGGAGCTGTTTTTT. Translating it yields CASSLLGELFF.

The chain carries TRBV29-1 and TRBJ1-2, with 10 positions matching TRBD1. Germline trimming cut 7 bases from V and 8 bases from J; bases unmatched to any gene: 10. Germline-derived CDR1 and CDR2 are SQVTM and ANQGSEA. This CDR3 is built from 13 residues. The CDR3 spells CSAPEGQGNGYTF. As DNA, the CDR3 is TGCAGCGCCCCGGAGGGACAGGGGAACGGCTACACCTTC.

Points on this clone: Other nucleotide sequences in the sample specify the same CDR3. This CDR3 reads CASSLAGGGYEQYF. The CDR3 bases are TGTGCCAGCAGTTTAGCGGGTGGTGGGTACGAGCAGTACTTC. The chain has TRBV28 and TRBJ2-7; the D gene is possibly TRBD2 (5 bases). CDR1 and CDR2 from the germline V gene are MDHEN and SYDVKM. This CDR3 has 14 residues. V gave up 2 bases and J gave up 4 bases, with 12 bases separating them.

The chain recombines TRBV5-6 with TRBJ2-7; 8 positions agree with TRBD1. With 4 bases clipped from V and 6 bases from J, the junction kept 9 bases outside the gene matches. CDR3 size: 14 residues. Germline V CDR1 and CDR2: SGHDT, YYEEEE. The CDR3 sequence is CASSPTGGFSEQYF. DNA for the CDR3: TGTGCCAGCAGCCCCACAGGGGGATTTAGCGAGCAGTACTTC.

CDR3 DNA sequence: TGTGCCAGTAGTGTCGACCGAAATCTATATGGCTACACCTTC. Its protein product is CASSVDRNLYGYTF. The chain has TRBV19 and TRBJ1-2; D is ambiguous. V was cut by 5 bases and J by 5 bases, with 15 bases left in between. Germline CDR1 LNHDA, CDR2 SQIVND (reference sequence). CDR3 length equals 14 residues.

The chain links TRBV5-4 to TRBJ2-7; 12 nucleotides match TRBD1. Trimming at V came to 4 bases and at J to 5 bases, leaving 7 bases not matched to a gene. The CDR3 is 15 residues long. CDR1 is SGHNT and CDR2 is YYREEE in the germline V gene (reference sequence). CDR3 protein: CASSLGDRGLDEQYF. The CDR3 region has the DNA TGTGCCAGCAGCCTTGGGGACAGGGGGCTTGACGAGCAGTACTTC.

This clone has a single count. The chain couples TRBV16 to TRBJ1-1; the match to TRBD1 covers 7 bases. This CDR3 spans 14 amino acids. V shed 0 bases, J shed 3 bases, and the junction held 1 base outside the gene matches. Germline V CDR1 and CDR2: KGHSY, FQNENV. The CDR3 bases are TGTGCCAGCAGCCAATCAACAGGGGACACTGAAGCTTTCTTT. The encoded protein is CASSQSTGDTEAFF. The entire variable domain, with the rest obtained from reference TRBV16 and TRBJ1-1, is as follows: GEEVAQTPKHLVRGEGQKAKLYCAPIKGHSYVFWYQQVLKNEFKFLISFQNENVFDETGMPKERFSAKCLPNSPCSLEIQATKLEDSAVYFCASSQSTGDTEAFFGQGTRLTVV.

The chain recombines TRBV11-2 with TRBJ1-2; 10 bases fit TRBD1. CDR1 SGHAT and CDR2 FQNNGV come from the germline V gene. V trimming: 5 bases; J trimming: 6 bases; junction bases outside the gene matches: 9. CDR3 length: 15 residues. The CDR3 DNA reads TGTGCCAGCAGCACATCCGGGACAGGGGCAAATGGCTACACCTTC. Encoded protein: CASSTSGTGANGYTF.

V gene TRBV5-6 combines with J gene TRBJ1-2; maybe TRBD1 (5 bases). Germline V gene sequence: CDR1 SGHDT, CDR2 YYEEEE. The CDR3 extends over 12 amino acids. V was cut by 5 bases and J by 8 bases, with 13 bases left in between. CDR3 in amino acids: CASSFQGPGYTF. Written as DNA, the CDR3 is TGTGCCAGCAGTTTTCAGGGTCCCGGCTACACCTTC.

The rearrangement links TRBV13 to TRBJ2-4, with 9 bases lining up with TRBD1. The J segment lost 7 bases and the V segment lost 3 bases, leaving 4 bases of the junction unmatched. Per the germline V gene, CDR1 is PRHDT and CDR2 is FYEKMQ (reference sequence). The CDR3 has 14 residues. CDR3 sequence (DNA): TGTGCCAGCAGCTTCGACAGGGGGGGTAACATTCAGTACTTC. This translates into CASSFDRGGNIQYF.

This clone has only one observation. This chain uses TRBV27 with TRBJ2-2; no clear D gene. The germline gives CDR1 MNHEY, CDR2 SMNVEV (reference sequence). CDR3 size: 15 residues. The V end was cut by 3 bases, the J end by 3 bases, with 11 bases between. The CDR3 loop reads CASSFSGGDTGELFF. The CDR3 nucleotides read TGTGCCAGCAGTTTCTCAGGCGGCGACACCGGGGAGCTGTTTTTT.

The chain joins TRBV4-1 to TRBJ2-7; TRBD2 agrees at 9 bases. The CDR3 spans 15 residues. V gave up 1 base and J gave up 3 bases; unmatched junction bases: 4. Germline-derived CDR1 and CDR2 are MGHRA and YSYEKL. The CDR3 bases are TGCGCCAGCAGCCAAGGGACTAGCGAGTACTACGAGCAGTACTTC. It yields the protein CASSQGTSEYYEQYF.

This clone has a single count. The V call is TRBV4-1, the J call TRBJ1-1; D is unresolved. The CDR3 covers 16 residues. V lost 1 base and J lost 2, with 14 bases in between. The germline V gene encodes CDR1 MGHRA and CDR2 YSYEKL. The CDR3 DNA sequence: TGCGCCAGCAGCCAAGGATTCCACAGATCTAACACTGAAGCTTTCTTT. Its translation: CASSQGFHRSNTEAFF.

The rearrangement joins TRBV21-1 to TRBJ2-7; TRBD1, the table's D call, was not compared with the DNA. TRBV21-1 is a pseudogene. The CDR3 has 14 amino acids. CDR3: CASTFPTGVHEQYF. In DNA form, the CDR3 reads TGTGCCAGCACTTTCCCGACAGGGGTCCACGAGCAGTACTTC.